The clone carrying this T cell receptor (beta chain) has a handful of counts. Antigen unknown. Sequence at one end of the junction differs from germline and may be a read error. Arm-PCR of CDR3 regions with iRepertoire HTBI primers generated TCR beta libraries. Per the study methods: Looking across samples, the authors found some 60 TRBV and 14 to 15 TRBJ segments. Using its own MiXCR run on the multiplex PCR reads, TCRdb lists one record per CDR3 protein. These V and J calls rely on TCRdb rather than the paper's analysis. The data hold roughly 450,000 distinct CDR3 sequences, with around 20% observed a single time. The data were obtained in a study of regulatory T cells in long-lasting Graves disease. Whole-study results and caveats: Samples came from peripheral blood alone, without thyroid tissue.

The CDR3 is 14 residues long. From germline, CDR1 is LGHDT and CDR2 YNNKEL (reference sequence). Time point: persistent/refractory GD, antithyroid drugs over 5 years with positive TRAb. PBMC-derived RNA was used for the TCR library. Source: peripheral blood mononuclear cells (PBMCs), taken when the disease was refractory, from a patient treated with antithyroid drugs. This rearrangement joins TRBV3-1 to TRBJ1-2; D not resolved. The source is a female donor with Graves disease. CDR3: CACSQEYWNYGYTF. The CDR3 nucleotides read TGTGCCTGCAGCCAAGAGTACTGGAACTATGGCTACACCTTC.